This T cell receptor (beta chain) comes out of a study of radiotherapy plus CTLA-4 blockade in lung cancer. J gave up 9 bases and V 2 bases, and 7 bases lay outside the gene matches. This CDR3 spans 14 amino acids. Per the germline V gene, CDR1 is MNHEY and CDR2 is SVGAGI. Method: immunoSEQ multiplex PCR; TCRdb's copy keeps in-frame clones and lacks some. The data show fewer than 55,000 clones, with more than 75% seen just once and roughly a quarter held by the top ten. This sample comprised peripheral blood, obtained from a patient treated with radiotherapy plus ipilimumab. This sequence originates from a human donor with non-small cell lung cancer whose response to radiotherapy plus ipilimumab could not be evaluated. The chain recombines TRBV6-5 with TRBJ2-1, with 7 bases lining up with TRBD2. CDR3 sequence reads: CASSYSGTRPEQFF. Here the CDR3 DNA reads TGTGCCAGCAGTTACAGCGGGACCAGGCCTGAGCAGTTCTTC.